The T cell receptor beta chain described here comes from a study of blood T cell repertoires in COVID-19. Study-wide context: The United States, Italy and Spain provided the acute and convalescent COVID-19 samples. Sample material is recorded as cDNA or gDNA derived from T cells, B-cell-depleted T cells, or PBMCs.

The CDR3 spans 14 residues. With 5 bases removed from V and 5 bases from J, the gap between germline ends came to 13 bases. Germline CDR1 is LNHDA and CDR2 is SQIVND (reference sequence). Per the original methods: It was from reference gene primer amplification that nucleated cell counts were estimated. TCRdb's table, derived via immunoSEQ multiplex PCR, lists solely in-frame clones and lacks some. The D gene and trimming were derived from the DNA, and the V and J assignments and clone size from that table. The sample contains about 65,000 clones, roughly four fifths of which appear only once. The sequence came from a human donor in a cohort sampled during active COVID-19. Sequencing was performed on peripheral blood. This rearrangement joins TRBV19 to TRBJ2-1; D is perhaps TRBD2 (6 bases). CDR3 nucleotide sequence: TGTGCCAGTAGTGGTCTGCGGGGCCACAATGAGCAGTTCTTC. Translation gives CASSGLRGHNEQFF.